The rows below give T cell receptor beta chains drawn from one sample of a study of shared clonotypes between healthy human individuals. Generated by immunoSEQ multiplex PCR, the TCRdb table keeps only in-frame clones and is missing some. The sample includes 2,500,000 or so clones, approximately 94% seen only once; the top ten take around 0.4%. The sample consisted of naive CD4+ T cells from PBMCs. The receptors were sampled from a man aged 18 to 30 in good health. Some clones in this sample may be carry-over from other donors' samples. The CDR3 runs from the conserved cysteine through the conserved F or W. A D gene is named only where the DNA matches it firmly. Size values are once, few and many counts, or a class for expanded clones, and some rows have none.

TRBJ2-7,NA,TRBV30,NA,TGTGCCGGAGGGCGTCTAGCGCCTTACGAGCAGTACTTC,CAGGRLAPYEQYF
TRBJ2-5,once,TRBV7-8,NA,TGTGCCAGCAGCGAGCTCTCGGGAGATTGGGAGACCCAGTACTTC,CASSELSGDWETQYF
TRBJ2-7,once,TRBV2,NA,TGTGCCAGCAGTGGAGGGTTAGGGTACGAGCAGTACTTC,CASSGGLGYEQYF
TRBJ1-5,once,TRBV7-9,TRBD1,TGTGCCAGCAGCCCTGGGGACAGTAGCAATCAGCCCCAGCATTTT,CASSPGDSSNQPQHF
TRBJ2-3,NA,TRBV9,NA,TGTGCCAGCAGCGTAGTGGACGGAGGGAATTTT,CASSVVDGGNF
TRBJ2-7,NA,TRBV18,TRBD2,TGTGCCAGCTCACTAGCGGGACCTTCCTACGAGCAGTACTTC,CASSLAGPSYEQYF
TRBJ2-1,NA,TRBV5-1,NA,TGCGCCAGCAGCTTGGGAAGGGGGAATGAGCAGTTCTTC,CASSLGRGNEQFF
TRBJ2-4,NA,TRBV2,TRBD1,TGTGCCAGCGGGGACAGCGAACCCAAAAACATTCAGTACTTC,CASGDSEPKNIQYF
TRBJ2-1,NA,TRBV28,TRBD2,TGTGCCAGTGGGAGGGCCTCTGAGCAGTTCTTC,CASGRASEQFF
TRBJ2-2,once,TRBV15,NA,TGTGCCACCAGCCCCGGGGGCATACGGAGCGGGGAGCTGTTTTTT,CATSPGGIRSGELFF
TRBJ1-2,NA,TRBV2,NA,TGTGCCAGCATCAGGACCCGGGAGAGTGGCTACACCTTC,CASIRTRESGYTF
TRBJ1-4,few,TRBV30,NA,TGTGCCTGGAGCTCGGGCCCAGGGTTAAATGAAAAACTGTTTTTT,CAWSSGPGLNEKLFF
TRBJ2-4,NA,TRBV28,NA,TGTGCCAGCAGTTTGATTGGGGGGACCAAAAACATTCAGTACTTC,CASSLIGGTKNIQYF
TRBJ2-7,NA,TRBV11-3,NA,TGTGCCAGCAGCTACCGGTGGGGGGCGGGAGAGCAGTACTTC,CASSYRWGAGEQYF
TRBJ2-3,NA,TRBV27,TRBD2,TGTGCCAGCAGCTTAGGGAGCGGGAGGGCCCAGGGAGCAGATACGCAGTATTTT,CASSLGSGRAQGADTQYF
TRBJ2-7,NA,TRBV4-3,TRBD1,TGCGCCAGCGCGGACAGGGTCGCGTCGGTGGAGCAGTACTTC,CASADRVASVEQYF
TRBJ1-1,NA,TRBV9,TRBD1,TGTGCCAGCAGCGCTACAGGGGACACTGAAGCTTTCTTT,CASSATGDTEAFF
TRBJ2-7,NA,TRBV18,NA,TGTGCCAGCTCACGGAGCTCCTACGAGCAGTACTTC,CASSRSSYEQYF
TRBJ2-7,NA,TRBV19,TRBD2,TGTGCCAGTAGTACCTCGGGGCGGGGGGCCTACGAGCAGTACTTC,CASSTSGRGAYEQYF
TRBJ2-7,NA,TRBV29-1,TRBD1,TGCAGCGTTGAAGTAGGTCAGGGGGCCTACGAGCAGTACTTC,CSVEVGQGAYEQYF
TRBJ2-3,NA,TRBV28,NA,TGTGCCAGCAGTGAGACGACAGATACGCAGTATTTT,CASSETTDTQYF
TRBJ1-2,NA,TRBV9,NA,TGTGCCAGCAGCCCTATAGAGGGTGGCTACACCTTC,CASSPIEGGYTF
TRBJ2-7,NA,TRBV7-8,TRBD1,TGTGCCAGCAGCAGGGGACAGCCAGCCTACGAGCAGTACTTC,CASSRGQPAYEQYF
TRBJ2-3,NA,TRBV9,NA,TGTGCCAGCAGCGCCCGCGGGACCCGGGGTGGCACAGATACGCAGTATTTT,CASSARGTRGGTDTQYF
TRBJ2-3,NA,TRBV7-2,NA,TGTGCCAGCAGTACTTGGCAGGGCGCAGATACGCAGTATTTT,CASSTWQGADTQYF
TRBJ2-2,NA,TRBV6-5,TRBD2,TGTGCCAGCAGCCTGACTAGCTCGCACACCGGGGAGCTGTTTTTT,CASSLTSSHTGELFF
TRBJ1-6,once,TRBV28,NA,TGTGCCAGCAGTTACGGGGGGCAAAGGGGTTCACCCCTCCACTTT,CASSYGGQRGSPLHF
TRBJ2-7,NA,TRBV7-9,NA,TGTGCCAGCAGCCTAAGACAGAGCTACGAGCAGTACTTC,CASSLRQSYEQYF
TRBJ1-5,once,TRBV19,TRBD1,TGTGCCAGTAGACGAACAGGGGGCGCATCCCAGCCCCAGCATTTT,CASRRTGGASQPQHF
TRBJ2-1,NA,TRBV28,TRBD2,TGTGCCAGCAGTGCCAGACTAGCGGGGTCCTACAATGAGCAGTTCTTC,CASSARLAGSYNEQFF
TRBJ2-7,NA,TRBV19,TRBD1,TGTGCCAGTAGTACACCGGGACAGGGCACCAGGAGCTCCTACGAGCAGTACTTC,CASSTPGQGTRSSYEQYF
TRBJ2-7,NA,TRBV30,TRBD1,TGTGCCTGGAGTAAGACAGGGGCCTACGAGCAGTACTTC,CAWSKTGAYEQYF
TRBJ1-3,NA,TRBV5-1,NA,TGCGCCAGCAGCGAGGGTTCTGGAAACACCATATATTTT,CASSEGSGNTIYF
TRBJ2-1,NA,TRBV27,TRBD1,TGTGCCAGCAGTTTAGAAGACAGGGCCCCTGAGCAGTTCTTC,CASSLEDRAPEQFF
TRBJ2-3,NA,TRBV28,TRBD2,TGTGCCAGCAGTTTATTAGCGGGGCCTGCAGATACGCAGTATTTT,CASSLLAGPADTQYF
TRBJ2-7,NA,TRBV9,NA,TGTGCCAGCAGCCCACAAGCCTCCGGGACTCTCCCCTACGAGCAGTACTTC,CASSPQASGTLPYEQYF
TRBJ2-3,NA,TRBV6-5,NA,TGTGCCAGCAGTAGGCCGCCCAGGGGCACAGATACGCAGTATTTT,CASSRPPRGTDTQYF
TRBJ1-5,once,TRBV5-6,NA,TGTGCCAGCAGCTTGGGGACAGATTATAGCAATCAGCCCCAGCATTTT,CASSLGTDYSNQPQHF
TRBJ1-1,NA,TRBV6-6,NA,TGTGCCAGCAGTTACCGTCGGGGGGGGCAGGGCACTGAAGCTTTCTTT,CASSYRRGGQGTEAFF
TRBJ2-7,NA,TRBV11-2,TRBD2,TGTGCCAGCAGCTCCAAACTAGCGGGAACGATCTACGAGCAGTACTTC,CASSSKLAGTIYEQYF